Sequencing of this TCR beta chain was carried out in a study of blood T cell repertoires in COVID-19. At the level of the study: PBMCs, B-cell-depleted T cells, or T cells were the source of the cDNA or gDNA that made up the material.

Per germline, CDR1 SGDLS and CDR2 YYNGEE. CDR3 size: 17 residues. Germline trimming cut 2 bases from V and 0 bases from J; bases unmatched to any gene: 1. Source study methods: Cell counts per sample came from amplifying reference gene primers. TCRdb keeps only in-frame clones here, not all; method: immunoSEQ multiplex PCR. D and trimming come from the DNA, and the V and J calls and clone size come from that table. The sample has approximately 110,000 clones; roughly 82% are singletons. This sequence was found in a human donor in a cohort sampled during active COVID-19. This rearrangement joins TRBV9 to TRBJ2-1, with TRBD2 matching 14 bases. The specimen sequenced was peripheral blood. The CDR3 is CASSVGTSGSSYNEQFF. The CDR3 nucleotides are TGTGCCAGCAGCGTTGGGACTAGCGGGAGCTCCTACAATGAGCAGTTCTTC.